The 22 T cell receptor beta chains in this list originate from one sample, sequenced in a study of blood T cell repertoires in COVID-19. Method: immunoSEQ multiplex PCR; TCRdb's copy keeps in-frame clones and lacks some. The sample carries approximately 200,000 clones, about 85% recorded once. The sequenced sample consisted of peripheral blood. Source of these receptors: a woman aged 55 to 70 who had recovered from COVID-19.

The V and J genes are TRBV7-2 and TRBJ2-3; TRBD1 matches 8 bases. The germline gives CDR1 SGHTA, CDR2 FQGNSA. Losses at the gene ends were 1 base for V and 4 bases for J; bases not matched to a gene: 10. This CDR3 is 17 amino acids long. CDR3 residues: CASSLVGAGGAADTQYF. For the CDR3, the DNA is TGTGCCAGCAGCTTAGTAGGCGCAGGGGGCGCAGCAGATACGCAGTATTTT.

This clone was found once. The junction does not match germline at one end; this may be a read error. CDR3 nucleotides: TGTGCTAGCAGCCCTAGGGACAGCACCGGGGAGCTGTTTTTT. As protein: CASSPRDSTGELFF. The chain links TRBV7-7 to TRBJ2-2; 7 bases map to TRBD1. Germline loops: CDR1 SSHAT, CDR2 FNYEAQ (reference sequence). The CDR3 contains 14 residues.

The chain recombines TRBV3-1 (or the pseudogene TRBV3-2) with TRBJ2-1; 8 positions match TRBD1. This CDR3 spans 13 amino acids. Germline CDR1 and CDR2: LGHDT and YNNKEL (reference sequence). The junction had 0 bases not matched to a gene; V was cut back by 3 bases and J by 5 bases. Here the CDR3 DNA reads TGTGCCAGCAGCCAGACAGGGGACAATGAGCAGTTCTTC. This sequence encodes CASSQTGDNEQFF.

The chain carries TRBV2 and TRBJ2-5; 11 bases line up with TRBD1. This CDR3 has 14 residues. J was trimmed by 6 bases and V by 7 bases; bases with no gene match: 7. Germline CDR1 reads SNHLY; CDR2 reads FYNNEI. The CDR3 protein is CASTRDRGLQTQYF. CDR3 DNA: TGTGCCAGCACCCGGGACAGGGGGTTGCAGACCCAGTACTTC.

The rearrangement uses TRBV19 and TRBJ2-3, with 7 nucleotides matching TRBD1. CDR1 is LNHDA and CDR2 is SQIVND in the germline V gene (reference sequence). CDR3 length: 16 residues. The trim removed 4 bases at V and 1 base at J, leaving 8 bases unmatched. The CDR3 DNA sequence: TGTGCCAGTAGTACCGACAGGGCTTGGGGCACAGATACGCAGTATTTT. It is translated as CASSTDRAWGTDTQYF.

The rearrangement links TRBV19 to TRBJ2-7; 8 positions agree with TRBD2. V trimming: 5 bases; J trimming: 2 bases; junction bases outside the gene matches: 8. The CDR3 totals 15 residues. Germline CDR1 and CDR2: LNHDA and SQIVND (reference sequence). As DNA, the CDR3 is TGTGCCAGTAGTCATGGCGGGGGGTCCACCTACGAGCAGTACTTC. It codes for CASSHGGGSTYEQYF.

The CDR3 spells CASSHDYRETQYF. DNA of the CDR3: TGTGCCAGCAGCCACGATTACAGGGAGACCCAGTACTTC. The chain couples TRBV14 to TRBJ2-5; D is perhaps TRBD1 (5 bases). V gave up 3 bases and J gave up 5 bases, with 10 bases separating them. The germline V gene encodes CDR1 SGHDN and CDR2 FVKESK. The CDR3 contains 13 residues. The full variable domain, in which reference TRBV14 and TRBJ2-5 provide the parts outside the CDR3, is EAGVTQFPSHSVIEKGQTVTLRCDPISGHDNLYWYRRVMGKEIKFLLHFVKESKQDESGMPNNRFLAERTGGTYSTLKVQPAELEDSGVYFCASSHDYRETQYFGPGTRLLVL.

The chain links TRBV9 to TRBJ2-7, with 7 bases matching TRBD1. The CDR3 extends over 14 amino acids. Germline V gene lookup returns CDR1 SGDLS and CDR2 YYNGEE. The V gene end was trimmed by 3 bases and the J gene end by 2 bases; junction bases not matched to a gene: 5. CDR3 loop: CASSAGQYTYEQYF. The CDR3 DNA reads TGTGCCAGCAGCGCGGGACAGTATACCTACGAGCAGTACTTC.

The count of this clone is one. The rearrangement links TRBV2 to TRBJ1-1; 9 bases match TRBD1. V shed 6 bases, J shed 3 bases, and the junction held 5 bases outside the gene matches. CDR1 is SNHLY and CDR2 is FYNNEI in the germline V gene. This CDR3 is built from 14 residues. CDR3 DNA: TGTGCCAGCAGCGCACAGGGGGCGGACACTGAAGCTTTCTTT. This encodes CASSAQGADTEAFF.

The V call is TRBV6-5, the J call TRBJ2-5; tentative D call: TRBD2 (6 bases). Germline loops: CDR1 MNHEY, CDR2 SVGAGI. The CDR3 consists of 14 residues. V dropped 6 bases and J dropped 5 bases, with 16 bases sitting between them. The CDR3 region has the DNA TGTGCCAGCAGACCCCCAGGGACTGGGGAGACCCAGTACTTC. Translating it yields CASRPPGTGETQYF.

The rearrangement uses TRBV7-6 and TRBJ2-2; tentatively, D is TRBD2 (6 bases). Trimming took off 2 bases at V and 1 base at J, with 8 bases between the two ends. CDR3 length: 15 amino acids. Germline CDR1 and CDR2: SGHVS and FNYEAQ. In nucleotides, the CDR3 is TGTGCCAGCAGCTTACCCGGGGGGAACACCGGGGAGCTGTTTTTT. It encodes CASSLPGGNTGELFF.

The chain combines TRBV4-1 with TRBJ2-2; 7 bases agree with TRBD1. J was trimmed by 7 bases and V by 6 bases; bases with no gene match: 8. CDR1 and CDR2 from the germline V gene are MGHRA and YSYEKL. The CDR3 consists of 14 residues. This CDR3 is CASRGAGGSGELFF. The CDR3 DNA reads TGCGCCAGCAGAGGAGCAGGGGGTAGCGGGGAGCTGTTTTTT.

The rearrangement joins TRBV9 to TRBJ1-2, with 10 positions matching TRBD1. Germline CDR1 is SGDLS and CDR2 is YYNGEE. The J segment lost 6 bases and the V segment lost 0 bases, leaving 14 bases of the junction unmatched. There are 18 residues in the CDR3. Here the CDR3 reads CASSVAPEPGTGDDGYTF. As DNA, the CDR3 is TGTGCCAGCAGCGTAGCTCCCGAACCAGGGACAGGGGACGATGGCTACACCTTC.

The V and J genes are TRBV5-5 and TRBJ1-2, with 7 bases fitting TRBD1. The CDR3 consists of 15 residues. Germline V CDR1 and CDR2: SGHKS, YYEKEE (reference sequence). V dropped 2 bases and J dropped 5; count of bases not matched to a gene: 9. CDR3 sequence reads: CASSFNPGTVYGYTF. The CDR3 nucleotides read TGTGCCAGCAGCTTTAACCCCGGGACAGTGTATGGCTACACCTTC.

The sample holds one count of this clone. The chain combines TRBV19 with TRBJ1-5, with D possibly matching TRBD1 (6 bases). The CDR3 is 14 amino acids. V was shortened by 5 bases and J by 2 bases, with 10 bases between the two germline ends. Per the germline V gene, CDR1 is LNHDA and CDR2 is SQIVND (reference sequence). CDR3: CASSQTGRNQPQHF. As DNA, the CDR3 is TGTGCCAGTAGTCAAACAGGGCGCAATCAGCCCCAGCATTTT.

This clone came up once. The J gene is TRBJ1-2, the V gene TRBV4-1; D possibly corresponds to TRBD1 (6 bases). Germline-derived CDR1 and CDR2 are MGHRA and YSYEKL. The CDR3 is made up of 17 amino acids. V was trimmed by 1 base and J by 7 bases, leaving 22 bases between them. This CDR3 is CASSQGPLPGGAGGYTF. The CDR3 bases are TGCGCCAGCAGCCAAGGTCCCCTCCCGGGGGGCGCCGGTGGCTACACCTTC.

This sequence joins TRBV4-3 and TRBJ2-1; no reliable D call. The ends were cut back, 0 bases at V and 6 bases at J, with 12 bases in the middle. Germline values: CDR1 LGHNA, CDR2 YSLEER. CDR3 length: 15 amino acids. CDR3 amino acids: CASSQDIQVRNEQFF. The CDR3 coding sequence is TGCGCCAGCAGCCAAGATATCCAGGTCCGCAATGAGCAGTTCTTC.

The CDR3: CASSPGGGETQYF. Written as DNA, the CDR3 is TGTGCCAGCAGCCCAGGGGGCGGGGAGACCCAGTACTTC. This chain joins TRBV12-3 or TRBV12-4 and TRBJ2-5, with 8 nucleotides matching TRBD1. The CDR3 length is 13 residues. V was pared by 6 bases and J by 5 bases, with 5 bases of the junction left unmatched.

The chain uses TRBV6-5 and TRBJ2-7, with D perhaps TRBD2 (6 bases). Between the trimmed V and J ends, which lost 7 bases and 5 bases, there was a span of 15 bases. The CDR3 is 13 residues long. The germline V gene has CDR1 MNHEY and CDR2 SVGAGI. DNA of the CDR3: TGTGCCAGCATCCCGGGAGTAGTCCACGAGCAGTACTTC. Its translation is CASIPGVVHEQYF.

V and J are TRBV5-4 and TRBJ2-7; a weak D match, TRBD2 (6 bases). V lost 4 bases and J 5 bases, leaving 16 bases between the germline ends. The CDR3 extends over 14 amino acids. Looked up from germline, CDR1 is SGHNT and CDR2 is YYREEE (reference sequence). For the CDR3, the DNA is TGTGCCAGCAGCCTCTCTGGGGGGACCCACGAGCAGTACTTC. Translation: CASSLSGGTHEQYF.

The chain joins TRBV11-2 to TRBJ2-3, with 9 bases aligning to TRBD2. The CDR3 runs 17 residues. CDR1 and CDR2 from the germline V gene are SGHAT and FQNNGV. V shed 2 bases, J shed 1 base, and the junction held 7 bases outside the gene matches. The CDR3 protein is CASSLSGGIARTDTQYF. The CDR3 region has the DNA TGTGCCAGCAGCTTAAGCGGGGGGATTGCTCGCACAGATACGCAGTATTTT. Together with reference TRBV11-2 and TRBJ2-3, the CDR3 gives the full variable domain: EAGVAQSPRYKIIEKRQSVAFWCNPISGHATLYWYQQILGQGPKLLIQFQNNGVVDDSQLPKDRFSAERLKGVDSTLKIQPAKLEDSAVYLCASSLSGGIARTDTQYFGPGTRLTVL.

This clone is a singleton in its sample. The chain carries TRBV7-2 and TRBJ2-5; 11 bases align to TRBD2. J was trimmed by 2 bases and V by 5 bases; bases with no gene match: 1. CDR3 length equals 14 residues. Germline assignment: CDR1 SGHTA and CDR2 FQGNSA. CDR3 coding DNA: TGTGCCAGCAGCCGGACTAGCGGGCAAGAGACCCAGTACTTC. This codes for CASSRTSGQETQYF.